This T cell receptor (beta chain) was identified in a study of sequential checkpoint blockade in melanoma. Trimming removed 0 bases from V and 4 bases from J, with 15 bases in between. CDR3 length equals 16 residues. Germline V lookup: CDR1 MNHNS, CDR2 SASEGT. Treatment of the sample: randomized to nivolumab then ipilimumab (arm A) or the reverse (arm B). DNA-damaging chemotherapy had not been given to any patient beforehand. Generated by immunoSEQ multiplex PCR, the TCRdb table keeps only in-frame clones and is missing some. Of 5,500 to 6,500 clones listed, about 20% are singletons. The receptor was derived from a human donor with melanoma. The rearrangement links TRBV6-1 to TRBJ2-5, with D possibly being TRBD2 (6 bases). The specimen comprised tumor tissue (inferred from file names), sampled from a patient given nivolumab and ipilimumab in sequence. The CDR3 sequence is CASSEAQGIGRETQYF. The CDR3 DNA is TGTGCCAGCAGTGAAGCCCAAGGGATCGGGAGAGAGACCCAGTACTTC.